These 27 T cell receptor beta chains were sequenced from one sample in a study of Ad26.COV2.S vaccination and SARS-CoV-2 variants (dated by TCRdb to about 2021). The treatment or condition label corresponds to: around 19 received Ad26.COV2.S at low or high dose, single or two shots; roughly five received placebo; per-sample allocation not given. Repertoires of vaccine and placebo recipients were sequenced from samples taken on day 63 after the first injection. Library prep was done by the immunoSEQ multiplex PCR assay. TCRdb retrieved this table from immuneACCESS and kept in-frame rearrangements only. Not all clones are present; in checked studies, unresolved V genes account for under half, and no reason is known for the remainder. For this sample there are almost 400,000 clones; about 88% appear just once. Under 2% of the sample lies in the top ten. The starting material was peripheral blood, obtained in a trial of Ad26.COV2.S vaccine versus placebo. The receptors originated from a person between 18 and 65 years old who received the Ad26.COV2.S COVID-19 vaccine or a placebo.

In its sample, this clone was seen a few times. This sequence joins TRBV9 and TRBJ1-2; 8 bases are a match to TRBD1. The length of the CDR3 is 16 residues. J gave up 6 bases and V 3 bases, and 13 bases lay outside the gene matches. Looked up from germline, CDR1 is SGDLS and CDR2 is YYNGEE. The CDR3 nucleotides read TGTGCCAGCAGCGCTGGGGCACAGGGGGGTATGGATGGCTACACCTTC. It encodes CASSAGAQGGMDGYTF.

The rearrangement links TRBV4-2 to TRBJ2-5; 9 bases agree with TRBD2. CDR3 size: 17 residues. Germline loops: CDR1 LGHNA, CDR2 YNFKEQ. After removal of 3 bases from V and 5 bases from J, the junction contained 13 bases not matched to a gene. The CDR3 here is CASSQELPGLAGETQYF. In DNA, the CDR3 is TGTGCCAGCAGCCAGGAGCTCCCGGGACTAGCCGGCGAGACCCAGTACTTC.

The chain couples TRBV4-1 to TRBJ1-2; D remains ambiguous. CDR3 length equals 15 residues. The V gene lost 3 bases and the J gene lost 8 bases, with 19 bases spanning the gap. Germline V lookup: CDR1 MGHRA, CDR2 YSYEKL. This chain's CDR3 is CASSQSAGEGRGYTF. The CDR3 region has the DNA TGCGCCAGCAGCCAGTCTGCTGGAGAGGGCCGAGGCTACACCTTC.

V usage is TRBV15 and J usage is TRBJ2-5; TRBD1 matches at 7 bases. V shed 2 bases, J shed 1 base, and the junction held 10 bases outside the gene matches. CDR1 is LNHNV and CDR2 is YYDKDF in the germline V gene (reference sequence). The CDR3 loop spans 17 amino acids. For the CDR3, the DNA is TGTGCCACCAGCAGACTACGACAGGGAGCTAGCCAAGAGACCCAGTACTTC. Amino acid sequence: CATSRLRQGASQETQYF.

The gene calls are TRBV7-8 and TRBJ1-6; no reliable D call. Germline CDR1 SGHVS, CDR2 FQNEAQ. CDR3 length: 13 amino acids. The V end lost 3 bases, the J end lost 14 bases, and 14 bases lay between the germline ends. The CDR3 DNA reads TGTGCCAGCAGCTTTGGCACCGCGGGAACCCTCCACTTT. Encoded protein: CASSFGTAGTLHF.

Worth noting for this clone: Additional DNA sequences in this sample encode the identical CDR3. This chain joins TRBV6-5 and TRBJ1-1, with D possibly matching TRBD1 (6 bases). The V gene lost 0 bases and the J gene lost 4 bases, with 9 bases spanning the gap. The CDR3 loop spans 14 amino acids. Germline V lookup: CDR1 MNHEY, CDR2 SVGAGI. CDR3 region: CASSYSQGLTEAFF. The DNA of the CDR3 is TGTGCCAGCAGTTACTCCCAGGGGCTCACTGAAGCTTTCTTT.

This sequence joins TRBV9 and TRBJ2-5, with 8 bases identical to TRBD2. In germline, CDR1 is SGDLS, CDR2 YYNGEE. The CDR3 consists of 15 residues. The ends lost 6 bases at V and 4 bases at J; junction bases unmatched: 11. This chain's CDR3 is CASTASSGRGETQYF. DNA for the CDR3: TGTGCCAGCACCGCGTCGAGCGGGAGAGGAGAGACCCAGTACTTC.

The gene calls are TRBV5-1 and TRBJ2-1; TRBD2 matches 9 bases. J was trimmed by 5 bases and V by 4 bases; bases with no gene match: 16. The CDR3 runs to 18 residues. The germline CDR1 and CDR2 sequences are SGHRS and YFSETQ. In nucleotides, the CDR3 is TGCGCCAGCAGCCCAGGGCTAGCGGGACCCCCCGAAAACAATGAGCAGTTCTTC. Encoded protein: CASSPGLAGPPENNEQFF.

The chain combines TRBV7-9 with TRBJ1-1; D not resolved. The V gene's germline CDR1 is SEHNR and CDR2 FQNEAQ (reference sequence). The CDR3 runs 14 residues. V was pared by 1 base and J by 0 bases, with 6 bases between. This CDR3 reads CASSLDAVNTEAFF. In nucleotides, the CDR3 is TGTGCCAGCAGCTTAGATGCAGTGAACACTGAAGCTTTCTTT.

This chain connects TRBV30 to TRBJ2-7, with D perhaps given as TRBD1 or TRBD2 (5 bases each). V lost 2 bases, J lost 2 bases, and 10 bases lay in between. The CDR3 length is 13 residues. Germline CDR1 is GTSNPN and CDR2 is SVGIG (reference sequence). The CDR3 sequence is CAWSRGGPYEQYF. CDR3 sequence (DNA): TGTGCCTGGAGTCGGGGCGGCCCCTACGAGCAGTACTTC.

Turning to this clone: One end of the junction does not line up with germline, which may come from a read error. V and J are TRBV2 and TRBJ2-7; D is uncertain. Germline CDR1 reads SNHLY; CDR2 reads FYNNEI. The CDR3 spans 10 residues. The CDR3 reads CASSEGRINF. As DNA, the CDR3 is TGTGCCAGCAGTGAAGGGCGGATCAACTTC.

This clone was recorded many times. The J gene is TRBJ2-5, the V gene TRBV5-1; TRBD1 is a possible D gene (5 bases). Germline values: CDR1 SGHRS, CDR2 YFSETQ. This CDR3 is built from 15 residues. With 5 bases removed from V and 2 bases from J, the gap between germline ends came to 16 bases. DNA of the CDR3: TGCGCCAGCAGTGTGGCAGGGCCCCCACAAGAGACCCAGTACTTC. Translation: CASSVAGPPQETQYF.

The genes are TRBV28 and TRBJ1-2; D unresolved. V was clipped by 5 bases and J by 8 bases, with 15 bases between them. The length of the CDR3 is 13 residues. Germline V lookup: CDR1 MDHEN, CDR2 SYDVKM. The CDR3 region is CASSPAGRSGYTF. CDR3 DNA sequence: TGTGCCAGCAGTCCCGCGGGCCGGAGCGGCTACACCTTC.

This clone was detected only once. J is TRBJ2-1 and V is TRBV5-1, with 7 bases that match TRBD1. This CDR3 is 15 amino acids long. Germline values: CDR1 SGHRS, CDR2 YFSETQ. The trim removed 4 bases at V and 0 bases at J, leaving 4 bases unmatched. CDR3 in amino acids: CASSVSGGSYNEQFF. The CDR3 coding sequence is TGCGCCAGCAGCGTATCAGGGGGCTCCTACAATGAGCAGTTCTTC.

This chain connects TRBV4-3 to TRBJ2-7; weak D call: TRBD1 (5 bases). Trimming took off 1 base at V and 1 base at J, with 14 bases between the two ends. The germline gives CDR1 LGHNA, CDR2 YSLEER. The CDR3 sequence is 16 residues long. For the CDR3, the DNA is TGCGCCAGCAGCCAAGTCGGGCAGGGTGGTTCCTACGAGCAGTACTTC. Its protein is CASSQVGQGGSYEQYF.

The CDR3 DNA follows: TGTGCCAGCAGCGTAGCTGGAGGGTTCCATACGCAGTATTTT. Its protein product is CASSVAGGFHTQYF. This chain joins TRBV9 and TRBJ2-3, with D possibly being TRBD2 (6 bases). V was pared by 0 bases and J by 7 bases, with 12 bases between. The V gene's germline CDR1 is SGDLS and CDR2 YYNGEE. The CDR3 runs to 14 residues.

Concerning this clone: This same CDR3 is encoded by further DNA sequences in the sample. This chain links TRBV7-2 with TRBJ2-7; D is unclear. The V end was cut by 5 bases, the J end by 2 bases, with 4 bases between. The CDR3 totals 11 residues. Per germline, CDR1 SGHTA and CDR2 FQGNSA. In DNA form, the CDR3 reads TGTGCCAGCAGCCTAACCTACGAGCAGTACTTC. As protein: CASSLTYEQYF.

A note on this clone: Additional DNA sequences in this sample encode the identical CDR3. The chain recombines TRBV3-1 (or the pseudogene TRBV3-2) with TRBJ1-1; D is ambiguous. V lost 1 base and J lost 3, with 9 bases in between. CDR1 LGHDT and CDR2 YNNKEL come from the germline V gene (reference sequence). The CDR3 loop spans 14 amino acids. The CDR3 DNA reads as TGTGCCAGCAGCCAAGTAGGTGGAGACACTGAAGCTTTCTTT. This translates into CASSQVGGDTEAFF.

The chain is built from TRBV27 and TRBJ1-6; TRBD1 aligns across 9 bases. The germline V gene encodes CDR1 MNHEY and CDR2 SMNVEV (reference sequence). Trimming took 6 bases from V and 7 from J; bases not matched to a gene: 10. The CDR3 has 16 amino acids. In nucleotides, the CDR3 is TGTGCCAGCAGCCGGGGTGCGGGACAGGGCAATTCACCCCTCCACTTT. Translating it yields CASSRGAGQGNSPLHF.

The sample holds one count of this clone. DNA for the CDR3: TGTGCCAGCAACCTAGGTGGGCTAGCGGGAGGAAATGAGCAGTTCTTC. Translating gives CASNLGGLAGGNEQFF. V gene TRBV7-9 combines with J gene TRBJ2-1, with 11 bases lining up with TRBD2. Germline lookup yields CDR1 SEHNR and CDR2 FQNEAQ (reference sequence). The V gene end was trimmed by 7 bases and the J gene end by 7 bases; junction bases not matched to a gene: 12. CDR3 size: 16 residues.

J is TRBJ2-6 and V is TRBV28; D is perhaps TRBD1 (5 bases). CDR3 size: 16 residues. Germline CDR1 and CDR2: MDHEN and SYDVKM. Trimming pared 4 bases from V and 8 bases from J, leaving 18 bases between. The CDR3: CASSSSTQGYSNVLTF. The CDR3 DNA is TGTGCCAGCAGTTCCTCCACGCAGGGTTATTCCAACGTCCTGACTTTC.

The V and J genes are TRBV7-3 and TRBJ2-1, with a weak D call TRBD2 (6 bases). This CDR3 is 12 amino acids long. The V and J ends lost 6 bases and 9 bases respectively, with 12 bases between them. Per germline, CDR1 SGHTA and CDR2 FQGTGA. Written as DNA, the CDR3 is TGTGCCAGCAGTCTGTTGGAGGGTGAGCAGTTCTTC. Its translation: CASSLLEGEQFF.

The V gene is TRBV7-9, the J gene TRBJ1-1; D gene unclear. V lost 5 bases and J lost 4, with 14 bases in between. The CDR3 extends over 14 amino acids. CDR1 and CDR2 (germline): SEHNR, FQNEAQ (reference sequence). CDR3: CASSITGEGTEAFF. CDR3 coding DNA: TGTGCCAGCAGCATTACGGGAGAAGGCACTGAAGCTTTCTTT.

The chain uses TRBV27 and TRBJ1-3, with no clear D. Trimming stripped 6 bases from V and 4 bases from J, with 13 bases between. CDR3 length equals 14 residues. From germline, CDR1 is MNHEY and CDR2 SMNVEV (reference sequence). Written as DNA, the CDR3 is TGTGCCAGCAGGAAAGGTAGTATCGGAAACACCATATATTTT. Its translation: CASRKGSIGNTIYF.

As regards this clone: A much more abundant neighbour one base away suggests this may be a read error. Other DNA sequences in the sample encode the same CDR3. The chain uses TRBV6-5 and TRBJ1-5; no clear D. V lost 6 bases and J lost 0, with 3 bases in between. Germline loops: CDR1 MNHEY, CDR2 SVGAGI. This CDR3 region has 12 residues. The CDR3 reads CASRGSNQPQHF. CDR3 nucleotide sequence: TGTGCCAGCAGGGGTAGCAATCAGCCCCAGCATTTT.

The rearrangement uses TRBV13 and TRBJ1-4; D not certain. Germline values: CDR1 PRHDT, CDR2 FYEKMQ (reference sequence). The CDR3 contains 14 residues. Trimming shortened V by 5 bases and J by 0 bases, and 7 bases separated the two germline ends. Here the CDR3 DNA reads TGTGCCAGCAGCCTACTAGCAACTAATGAAAAACTGTTTTTT. Protein: CASSLLATNEKLFF.

This chain links TRBV3-1 (or the pseudogene TRBV3-2) with TRBJ1-4, with D possibly being TRBD1 (5 bases). The CDR3 extends over 12 amino acids. Germline-derived CDR1 and CDR2 are LGHDT and YNNKEL (reference sequence). V was pared by 8 bases and J by 4 bases, with 8 bases between. CDR3 DNA sequence: TGTGCCAGCGGGACCATTAATGAAAAACTGTTTTTT. This gives the protein CASGTINEKLFF.